Included here is one T cell receptor (beta chain) sequence, with context. This sample is part of a study of cytomegalovirus exposure and HLA in healthy donors. CDR1 and CDR2 (germline): LNHDA, SQIVND (reference sequence). V was pared by 7 bases and J by 0 bases, with 11 bases of the junction left unmatched. The CDR3 is made up of 17 amino acids. PCR involved 60 Vbeta and 13 Jbeta primers. Assay used: immunoSEQ multiplex PCR; TCRdb lists only in-frame clones, some missing. Its listing shows about 210,000 clones. The chain links TRBV19 to TRBJ1-5; 8 positions match TRBD1. The source of this sequence is a woman in her 30s in good health and CMV-seropositive. Sequencing was done on a sample of PBMCs. CDR3 nucleotide sequence: TGTGCCAGTAAGGACAGGGTCGAGGGGTATAGCAATCAGCCCCAGCATTTT. Its translation: CASKDRVEGYSNQPQHF.